The sequence of this T cell receptor beta chain was determined in a study of yellow fever vaccine responses in identical twins. About this clonotype itself: What it recognizes is unknown.

Regarding the study as a whole: Twins reportedly mounted vaccine T cell responses that seemed partly convergent, partly personalized.

From the RT-PCR reads, TCRdb called clonotypes with MiXCR, one entry per CDR3 protein. The sample lists roughly 3,200 distinct CDR3 sequences; roughly 83% were seen once. The material was T cells from blood (PBMCs), unsorted or a sorted subset (not recorded which), obtained before or after yellow fever vaccination (not recorded which). This TCR was sampled from a woman aged 18-29 years who received the yellow fever vaccine.

The CDR3 sequence is CASSQDWGGGNEQFF. The DNA of the CDR3 is TGCGCCAGCAGCCAAGATTGGGGTGGGGGCAATGAGCAGTTCTTC. The rearrangement joins TRBV4-3 to TRBJ2-1; D tentatively reads TRBD1 or TRBD2 (5 bases each). Germline CDR1 and CDR2: LGHNA and YSLEER. The CDR3 totals 15 residues. The V gene lost 0 bases and the J gene lost 6 bases, with 12 bases spanning the gap.